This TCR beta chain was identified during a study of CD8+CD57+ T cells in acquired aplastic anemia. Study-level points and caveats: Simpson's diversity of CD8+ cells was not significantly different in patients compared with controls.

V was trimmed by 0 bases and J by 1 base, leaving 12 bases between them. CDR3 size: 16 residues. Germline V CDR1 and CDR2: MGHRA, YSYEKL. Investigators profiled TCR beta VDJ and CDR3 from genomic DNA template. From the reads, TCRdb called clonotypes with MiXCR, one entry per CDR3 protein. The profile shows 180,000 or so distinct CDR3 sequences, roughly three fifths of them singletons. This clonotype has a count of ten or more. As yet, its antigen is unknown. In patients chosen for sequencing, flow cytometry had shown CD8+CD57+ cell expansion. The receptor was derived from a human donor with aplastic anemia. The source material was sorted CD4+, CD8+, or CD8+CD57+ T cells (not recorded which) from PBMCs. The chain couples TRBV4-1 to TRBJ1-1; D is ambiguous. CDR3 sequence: CASSQDPGIPNTEAFF. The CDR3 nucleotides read TGCGCCAGCAGCCAAGATCCCGGCATACCGAACACTGAAGCTTTCTTT.